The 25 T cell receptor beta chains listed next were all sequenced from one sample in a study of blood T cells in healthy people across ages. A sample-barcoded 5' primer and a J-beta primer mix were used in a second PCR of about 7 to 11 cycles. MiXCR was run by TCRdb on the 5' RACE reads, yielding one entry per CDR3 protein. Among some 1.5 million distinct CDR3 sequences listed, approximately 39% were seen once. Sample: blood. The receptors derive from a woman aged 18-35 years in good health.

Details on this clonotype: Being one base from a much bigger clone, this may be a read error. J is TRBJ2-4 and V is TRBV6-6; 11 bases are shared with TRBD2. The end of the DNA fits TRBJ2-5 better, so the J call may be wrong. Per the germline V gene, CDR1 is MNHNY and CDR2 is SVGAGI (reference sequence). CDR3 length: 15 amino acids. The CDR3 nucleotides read TGTGCCAGCAGTTACGGTAGCGGGGGGGAAGAGACCCAGTACTTC. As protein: CASSYGSGGEETQYF.

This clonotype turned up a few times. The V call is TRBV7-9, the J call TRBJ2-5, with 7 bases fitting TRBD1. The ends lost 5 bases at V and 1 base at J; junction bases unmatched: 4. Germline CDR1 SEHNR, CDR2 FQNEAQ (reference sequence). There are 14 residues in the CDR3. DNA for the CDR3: TGTGCCAGCAGCACCAGGGGGTTCCAAGAGACCCAGTACTTC. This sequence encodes CASSTRGFQETQYF.

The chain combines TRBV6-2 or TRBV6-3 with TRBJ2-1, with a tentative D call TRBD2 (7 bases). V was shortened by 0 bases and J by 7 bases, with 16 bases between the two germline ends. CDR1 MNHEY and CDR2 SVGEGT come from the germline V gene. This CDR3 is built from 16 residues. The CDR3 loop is CASSYSIAGARNEQFF. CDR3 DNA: TGTGCCAGCAGTTACTCGATTGCGGGGGCCCGAAATGAGCAGTTCTTC.

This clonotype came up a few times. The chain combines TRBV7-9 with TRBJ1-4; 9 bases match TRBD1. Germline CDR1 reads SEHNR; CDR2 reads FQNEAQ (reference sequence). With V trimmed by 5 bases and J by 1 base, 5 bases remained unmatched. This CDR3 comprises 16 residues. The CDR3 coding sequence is TGTGCCAGCAGCGCGGGACAGGGCAAAACTAATGAAAAACTGTTTTTT. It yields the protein CASSAGQGKTNEKLFF.

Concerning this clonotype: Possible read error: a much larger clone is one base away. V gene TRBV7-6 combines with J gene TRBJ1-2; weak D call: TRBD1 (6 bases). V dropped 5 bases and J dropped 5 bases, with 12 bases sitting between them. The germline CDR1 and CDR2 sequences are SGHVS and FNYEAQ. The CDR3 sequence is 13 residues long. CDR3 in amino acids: CASSAQGRYGYTF. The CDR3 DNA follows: TGTGCCAGCAGCGCACAGGGAAGATATGGCTACACCTTC.

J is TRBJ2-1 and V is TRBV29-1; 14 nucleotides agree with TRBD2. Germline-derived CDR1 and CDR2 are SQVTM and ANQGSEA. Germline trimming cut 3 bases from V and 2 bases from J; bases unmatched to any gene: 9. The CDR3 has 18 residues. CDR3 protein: CSVDSGLAGAKTYNEQFF. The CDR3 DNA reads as TGCAGCGTTGACTCGGGACTAGCGGGAGCAAAGACCTACAATGAGCAGTTCTTC.

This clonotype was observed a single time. In nucleotides, the CDR3 is TGCAGCGTTGAAAGGCGACTAGCGGCTGAGACCCAGTACTTC. The encoded protein is CSVERRLAAETQYF. This sequence joins TRBV29-1 and TRBJ2-7; 9 bases are a match to TRBD2. The DNA end is a closer match to TRBJ2-5, so the J assignment may be wrong. Germline CDR1 and CDR2: SQVTM and ANQGSEA. This CDR3 is 14 amino acids long.

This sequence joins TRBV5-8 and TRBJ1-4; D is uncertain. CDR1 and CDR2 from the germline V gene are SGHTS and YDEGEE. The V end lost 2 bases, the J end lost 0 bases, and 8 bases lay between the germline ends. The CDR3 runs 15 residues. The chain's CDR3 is CASSFWPTTNEKLFF. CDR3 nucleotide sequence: TGTGCCAGCAGCTTTTGGCCAACAACTAATGAAAAACTGTTTTTT.

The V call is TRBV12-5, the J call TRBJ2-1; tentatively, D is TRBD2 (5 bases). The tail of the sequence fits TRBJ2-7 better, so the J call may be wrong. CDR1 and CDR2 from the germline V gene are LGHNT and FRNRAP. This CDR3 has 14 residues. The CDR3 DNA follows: TGTGCTAGTGGTTCCCCCCGGGGTTACAATGAGCAGTACTTC. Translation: CASGSPRGYNEQYF.

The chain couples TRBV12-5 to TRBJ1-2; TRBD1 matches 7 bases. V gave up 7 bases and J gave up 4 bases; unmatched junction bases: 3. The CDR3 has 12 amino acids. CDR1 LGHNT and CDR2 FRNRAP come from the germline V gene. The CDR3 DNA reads TGTGCTAGTGCTCGGGACAGCTATGGCTACACCTTC. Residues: CASARDSYGYTF.

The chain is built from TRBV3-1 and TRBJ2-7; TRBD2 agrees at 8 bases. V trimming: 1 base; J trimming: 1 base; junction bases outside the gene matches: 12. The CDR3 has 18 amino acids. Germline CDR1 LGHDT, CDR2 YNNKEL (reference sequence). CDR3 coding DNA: TGTGCCAGCAGCCAAGTAACTAGCCAACTAGCGGTTTCCTACGAGCAGTACTTC. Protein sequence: CASSQVTSQLAVSYEQYF.

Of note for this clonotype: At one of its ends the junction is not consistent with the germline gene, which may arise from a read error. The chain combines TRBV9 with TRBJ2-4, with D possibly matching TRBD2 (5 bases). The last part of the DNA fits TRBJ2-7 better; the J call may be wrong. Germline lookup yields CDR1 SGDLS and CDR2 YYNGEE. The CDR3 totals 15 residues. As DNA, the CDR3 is TGTGCCGGCAGCGTAGGTGGGCTAGCTGGCAACGAGCAGTACTTC. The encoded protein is CAGSVGGLAGNEQYF.

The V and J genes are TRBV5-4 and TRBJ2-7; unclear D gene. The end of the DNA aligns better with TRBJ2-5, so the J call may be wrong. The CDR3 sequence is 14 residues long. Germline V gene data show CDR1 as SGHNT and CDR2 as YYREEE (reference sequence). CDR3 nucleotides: TGTGCCAGCAGCTTGCGAGGCCCCTTGGAGACCCAGTACTTC. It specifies CASSLRGPLETQYF.

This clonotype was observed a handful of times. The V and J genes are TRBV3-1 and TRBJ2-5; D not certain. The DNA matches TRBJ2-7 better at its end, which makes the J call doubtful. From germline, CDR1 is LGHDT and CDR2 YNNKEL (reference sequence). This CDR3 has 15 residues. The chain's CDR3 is CASSQVTEFGDEQYF. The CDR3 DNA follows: TGTGCCAGCAGCCAAGTTACGGAATTCGGAGACGAGCAGTACTTC.

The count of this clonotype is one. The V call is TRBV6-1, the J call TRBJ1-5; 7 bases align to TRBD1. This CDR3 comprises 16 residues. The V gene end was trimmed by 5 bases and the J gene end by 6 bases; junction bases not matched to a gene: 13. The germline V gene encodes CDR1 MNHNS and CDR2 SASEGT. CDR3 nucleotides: TGTGCCAGCAGTCCGAAGCCTGCAGGGGGGACTCAGCCCCAGCATTTT. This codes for CASSPKPAGGTQPQHF.

Here the CDR3 DNA reads TGTGCCACCAGTGATCCTTTAGCGGGAGGAAGGTCCGGGGAGCTGTTTTTT. Protein sequence: CATSDPLAGGRSGELFF. The gene calls are TRBV24-1 and TRBJ2-2; 10 bases are a match to TRBD2. The CDR3 loop spans 17 amino acids. The junction had 9 bases not matched to a gene; V was cut back by 3 bases and J by 6 bases. CDR1 and CDR2 from the germline V gene are KGHDR and SFDVKD.

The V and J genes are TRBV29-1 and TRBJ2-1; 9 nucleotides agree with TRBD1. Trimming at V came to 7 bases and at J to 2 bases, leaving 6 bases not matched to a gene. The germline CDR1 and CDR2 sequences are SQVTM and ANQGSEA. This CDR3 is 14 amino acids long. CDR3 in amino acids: CSAADRGTYNEQFF. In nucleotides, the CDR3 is TGCAGCGCCGCGGACAGGGGTACCTACAATGAGCAGTTCTTC.

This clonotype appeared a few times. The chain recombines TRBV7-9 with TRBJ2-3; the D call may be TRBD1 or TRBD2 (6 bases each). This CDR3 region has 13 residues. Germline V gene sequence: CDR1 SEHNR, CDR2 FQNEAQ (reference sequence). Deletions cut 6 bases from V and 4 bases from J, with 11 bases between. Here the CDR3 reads CASREGVSDTQYF. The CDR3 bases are TGTGCCAGCAGGGAGGGGGTATCAGATACGCAGTATTTT.

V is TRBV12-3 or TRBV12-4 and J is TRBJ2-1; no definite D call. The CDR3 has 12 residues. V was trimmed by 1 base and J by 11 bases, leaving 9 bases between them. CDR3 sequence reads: CASSLESPKQFF. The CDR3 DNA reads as TGTGCCAGCAGTTTAGAAAGTCCCAAGCAGTTCTTC.

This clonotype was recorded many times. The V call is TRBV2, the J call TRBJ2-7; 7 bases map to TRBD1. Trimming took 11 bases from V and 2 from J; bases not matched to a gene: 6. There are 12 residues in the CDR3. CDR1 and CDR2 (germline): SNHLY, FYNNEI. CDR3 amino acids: CASRGQPYEQYF. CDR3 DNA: TGTGCCTCCAGGGGACAGCCCTACGAGCAGTACTTC.

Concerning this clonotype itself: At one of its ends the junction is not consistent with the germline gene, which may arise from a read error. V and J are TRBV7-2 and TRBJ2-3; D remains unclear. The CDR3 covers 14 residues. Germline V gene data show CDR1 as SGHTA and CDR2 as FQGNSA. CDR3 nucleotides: TGTGCCAGCAGCTTAGCGTACCACACAGATGCGCAGTATTTT. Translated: CASSLAYHTDAQYF.

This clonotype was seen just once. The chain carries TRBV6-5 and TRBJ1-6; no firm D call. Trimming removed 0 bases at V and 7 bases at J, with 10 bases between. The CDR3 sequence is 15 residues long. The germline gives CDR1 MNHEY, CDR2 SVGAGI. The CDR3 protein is CASSYSPAGNSPLHF. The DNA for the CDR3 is TGTGCCAGCAGTTACTCTCCCGCAGGAAATTCACCCCTCCACTTT.

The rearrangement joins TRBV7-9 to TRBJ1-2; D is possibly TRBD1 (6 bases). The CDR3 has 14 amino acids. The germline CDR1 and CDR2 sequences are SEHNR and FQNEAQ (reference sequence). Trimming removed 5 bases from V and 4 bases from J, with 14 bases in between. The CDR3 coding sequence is TGTGCCAGCAGCCTCTGGACAGAGACCTATGGCTACACCTTC. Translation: CASSLWTETYGYTF.

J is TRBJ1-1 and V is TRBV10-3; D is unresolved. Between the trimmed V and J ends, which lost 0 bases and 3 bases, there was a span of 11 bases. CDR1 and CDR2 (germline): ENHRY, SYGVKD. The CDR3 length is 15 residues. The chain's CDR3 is CAISESPPSYTEAFF. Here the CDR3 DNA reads TGTGCCATCAGTGAGTCCCCGCCCAGCTACACTGAAGCTTTCTTT.

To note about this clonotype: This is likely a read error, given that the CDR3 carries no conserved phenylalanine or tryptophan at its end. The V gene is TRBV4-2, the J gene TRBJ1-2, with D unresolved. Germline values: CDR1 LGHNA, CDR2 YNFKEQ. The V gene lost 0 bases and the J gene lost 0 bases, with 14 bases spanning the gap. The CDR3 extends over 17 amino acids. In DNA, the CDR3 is TGTGCCAGCAGCCAAGAGTGGGCAGGCCTTACTAACTATGGCTACACCTCC. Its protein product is CASSQEWAGLTNYGYTS.